One sample yielded the 18 T cell receptor beta chains listed below, sequenced in a study of beta chain features in type 1 diabetes. General observations from the study: For Type 1 diabetes patients, all four CD4+ subsets carried TCRB CDR3s that were moderately but significantly shorter.

What was sequenced were expressed TCRB transcripts, since all of the isolated RNA had been reverse transcribed. Here immunoSEQ multiplex PCR was the method, and the copy in TCRdb shows in-frame clones only, minus some. Here the sample spans 680,000 or so clones, around an eighth being singletons. Their antigens are not known. The specimen sequenced was naive CD4+ T cells from blood. All receptors come from a man younger than 30 with type 1 diabetes.

The V gene is TRBV28, the J gene TRBJ2-6; 9 positions agree with TRBD1. Germline V gene lookup returns CDR1 MDHEN and CDR2 SYDVKM. This CDR3 has 18 residues. With V trimmed by 5 bases and J by 0 bases, 8 bases remained unmatched. The CDR3 coding sequence is TGTGCCAGCAGTGCGCCGGGACAGGGTTCCTCTGGGGCCAACGTCCTGACTTTC. Protein sequence: CASSAPGQGSSGANVLTF.

Comments on this clone: The sample contains more than one DNA sequence encoding this CDR3. The chain is built from TRBV19 and TRBJ1-1, with D unclear. Trimming pared 9 bases from V and 0 bases from J, leaving 11 bases between. The length of the CDR3 is 13 residues. Germline assignment: CDR1 LNHDA and CDR2 SQIVND (reference sequence). This chain's CDR3 is CASTPTVNTEAFF. As DNA, the CDR3 is TGTGCCAGCACCCCAACCGTGAACACTGAAGCTTTCTTT.

This clone occurred a few times. The J gene is TRBJ1-4, the V gene TRBV6-6, with 9 positions matching TRBD1. There are 16 residues in the CDR3. V lost 4 bases, J lost 7 bases, and 10 bases stayed unmatched. Germline V gives CDR1 MNHNY, CDR2 SVGAGI (reference sequence). The CDR3 protein is CASSSGQGGKAEKLFF. The CDR3 DNA is TGTGCCAGCAGTTCGGGACAGGGAGGGAAGGCTGAAAAACTGTTTTTT.

The CDR3 protein is CASSVEARHYGYTF. In DNA, the CDR3 is TGTGCCAGCAGCGTAGAGGCCAGACACTATGGCTACACCTTC. This rearrangement joins TRBV9 to TRBJ1-2; no definite D call. Germline assignment: CDR1 SGDLS and CDR2 YYNGEE. V was cut by 0 bases and J by 3 bases, with 9 bases left in between. The CDR3 totals 14 residues.

This clone appeared a few times. This rearrangement joins TRBV29-1 to TRBJ2-5; D remains unclear. The CDR3 loop spans 13 amino acids. Germline V gene lookup returns CDR1 SQVTM and CDR2 ANQGSEA. The V gene lost 7 bases and the J gene lost 5 bases, with 17 bases spanning the gap. CDR3 coding DNA: TGCAGCGCCTCCAGATATCCCATGGAGACCCAGTACTTC. Protein: CSASRYPMETQYF.

The chain recombines TRBV5-1 with TRBJ2-5; 7 bases are shared with TRBD1. CDR1 and CDR2 (germline): SGHRS, YFSETQ. CDR3 length: 14 amino acids. The ends lost 4 bases at V and 6 bases at J; junction bases unmatched: 9. CDR3 nucleotide sequence: TGCGCCAGCAGCGGCGGACAGGCGTCGCAGACCCAGTACTTC. As protein: CASSGGQASQTQYF.

The rearrangement joins TRBV28 to TRBJ2-1, with 7 bases matching TRBD2. The junction had 9 bases not matched to a gene; V was cut back by 7 bases and J by 0 bases. This CDR3 region has 16 residues. Germline values: CDR1 MDHEN, CDR2 SYDVKM. The CDR3 DNA is TGTGCCAGCACTCCTGGGGGGGGAAGCTCCTACAATGAGCAGTTCTTC. Translated: CASTPGGGSSYNEQFF.

This clone was detected a few times. The J gene is TRBJ1-2, the V gene TRBV30; tentatively, D is TRBD1 (5 bases). In germline, CDR1 is GTSNPN, CDR2 SVGIG (reference sequence). Trimming cost V 5 bases and J 8 bases, with 12 bases left between them. The CDR3 covers 11 residues. In DNA, the CDR3 is TGTGCCTGGGGGACTTCCGGAGGCTACACCTTC. This gives the protein CAWGTSGGYTF. Drawing the rest from reference TRBV30 and TRBJ1-2, the complete variable domain is SQTIHQWPATLVQPVGSPLSLECTVEGTSNPNLYWYRQAAGRGLQLLFYSVGIGQISSEVPQNLSASRPQDRQFILSSKKLLLSDSGFYLCAWGTSGGYTFGSGTRLTVV.

This chain connects TRBV6-1 to TRBJ1-5, with 7 bases matching TRBD1. The ends lost 6 bases at V and 4 bases at J; junction bases unmatched: 3. Germline CDR1 is MNHNS and CDR2 is SASEGT. This CDR3 has 13 amino acids. DNA of the CDR3: TGTGCCAGCAGCAACAGGGGTAATCAGCCCCAGCATTTT. Its translation is CASSNRGNQPQHF.

Only a few counts were recorded for this clone. The gene calls are TRBV21-1 and TRBJ2-6; no check of the table's D call, TRBD1, against the DNA was made. TRBV21-1 is listed as a pseudogene. The CDR3 has 18 amino acids. The DNA of the CDR3 is TGTGCCAGCAGCAAAGGTGGACAGCATCTCTCTGGGGCCAACGTCCTGACTTTC. This translates into CASSKGGQHLSGANVLTF.

The chain links TRBV5-1 to TRBJ1-6, with 10 nucleotides matching TRBD1. The CDR3 runs 14 residues. V was pared by 3 bases and J by 15 bases, with 9 bases of the junction left unmatched. CDR1 is SGHRS and CDR2 is YFSETQ in the germline V gene. CDR3 region: CASSSGTGDSYLHF. The CDR3 bases are TGCGCCAGCAGCTCTGGGACAGGGGATTCGTACCTCCACTTT.

This clone has only a few counts. The chain uses TRBV7-9 and TRBJ1-6; TRBD1 aligns across 7 bases. Germline loops: CDR1 SEHNR, CDR2 FQNEAQ (reference sequence). The CDR3 consists of 16 residues. The V gene end was trimmed by 0 bases and the J gene end by 4 bases; junction bases not matched to a gene: 3. This CDR3 is CASSLAPGQYNSPLHF. CDR3 in DNA: TGTGCCAGCAGCTTAGCACCGGGACAGTATAATTCACCCCTCCACTTT.

This rearrangement joins TRBV28 to TRBJ1-2; TRBD1 matches 9 bases. Germline V gene lookup returns CDR1 MDHEN and CDR2 SYDVKM. This CDR3 is 15 amino acids long. Trimming at V came to 6 bases and at J to 4 bases, leaving 9 bases not matched to a gene. CDR3 residues: CASSSNPGQGYGYTF. The DNA of the CDR3 is TGTGCCAGCAGCTCGAACCCGGGACAGGGCTATGGCTACACCTTC.

The chain is built from TRBV30 and TRBJ1-4, with D tentatively TRBD1 (6 bases). Germline CDR1 GTSNPN, CDR2 SVGIG (reference sequence). Trimming shortened V by 0 bases and J by 2 bases, and 10 bases separated the two germline ends. CDR3 length: 15 residues. The CDR3 here is CAWSVGGPTNEKLFF. The DNA of the CDR3 is TGTGCCTGGAGTGTGGGGGGCCCGACTAATGAAAAACTGTTTTTT. Filled out from reference TRBV30 and TRBJ1-4, the complete variable domain reads SQTIHQWPATLVQPVGSPLSLECTVEGTSNPNLYWYRQAAGRGLQLLFYSVGIGQISSEVPQNLSASRPQDRQFILSSKKLLLSDSGFYLCAWSVGGPTNEKLFFGSGTQLSVL.

The chain recombines TRBV2 with TRBJ1-1; D is unresolved. The V gene lost 6 bases and the J gene lost 1 base, with 3 bases spanning the gap. The CDR3 covers 11 residues. CDR1 and CDR2 (germline): SNHLY, FYNNEI. The CDR3 coding sequence is TGTGCCAGCAGGCAGAACACTGAAGCTTTCTTT. Protein sequence: CASRQNTEAFF.

In this sample, this clone turned up a few times. The rearrangement joins TRBV6-1 to TRBJ2-1; D is possibly TRBD1 (6 bases). V was pared by 6 bases and J by 7 bases, with 16 bases between. Germline CDR1 MNHNS, CDR2 SASEGT. This CDR3 comprises 14 residues. Here the CDR3 reads CASRDSNRMNEQFF. The CDR3 nucleotides read TGTGCCAGCAGGGACAGCAATCGTATGAATGAGCAGTTCTTC.

This CDR3 reads CASSYIGGLSEQYF. For the CDR3, the DNA is TGTGCCAGCAGTTACATCGGGGGTTTGAGCGAGCAGTACTTC. The chain links TRBV6-5 to TRBJ2-7, with D possibly being TRBD2 (6 bases). The CDR3 spans 14 residues. Deletions cut 2 bases from V and 6 bases from J, with 14 bases between. Germline loops: CDR1 MNHEY, CDR2 SVGAGI.

This clone was recorded at least ten times. J is TRBJ1-3 and V is TRBV18; D is undetermined. Germline-derived CDR1 and CDR2 are KGHSH and LQKENI. V shed 3 bases and J shed 3 bases, with 0 bases lying between them. The CDR3 sequence is 11 residues long. The CDR3 sequence is CASSPGNTIYF. CDR3 nucleotides: TGTGCCAGCTCACCTGGAAACACCATATATTTT. The complete variable domain, with remaining parts taken from reference TRBV18 and TRBJ1-3, reads NAGVMQNPRHLVRRRGQEARLRCSPMKGHSHVYWYRQLPEEGLKFMVYLQKENIIDESGMPKERFSAEFPKEGPSILRIQQVVRGDSAAYFCASSPGNTIYFGEGSWLTVV.